Below, one T cell receptor beta chain is given with its context. Its cognate antigen is unknown. The CDR3 contains 14 residues. Between the trimmed V and J ends, which lost 2 bases and 3 bases, there was a span of 10 bases. Germline lookup yields CDR1 MDHEN and CDR2 SYDVKM. This sample stems from a study of post-analysis software for immune sequencing data. Study outcomes and limitations: Comparison of patients with controls showed four or five TRBV segments more frequent in patients, TRBV5-6, TRBV5-1 and TRBV20-1 among them.

Every TCR beta cDNA library bore unique molecular identifiers. TCRdb independently ran MiXCR on the PCR reads; one entry per CDR3 protein. The sample shows hundreds of thousands of distinct CDR3 sequences, roughly 27% of them seen only once. The J gene is TRBJ1-1, the V gene TRBV28, with D possibly matching TRBD1 (5 bases). Sample: blood. The clonotype originates from a girl aged 5-17 years with multiple sclerosis. CDR3 sequence: CASSLPGGYTEAFF. CDR3 in DNA: TGTGCCAGCAGTTTACCGGGGGGTTACACTGAAGCTTTCTTT.